The rows below give T cell receptor beta chains drawn from one sample of a study of blood T cell repertoires in COVID-19. Method: immunoSEQ multiplex PCR; TCRdb's copy keeps in-frame clones and lacks some. Of 410,000 or so clones listed, about nine tenths are singletons. Sequencing was done on a sample of peripheral blood. These receptors were collected from a woman aged 40 to 55 with COVID-19, enrolled during active disease. CDR3s include the opening cysteine and the closing phenylalanine or tryptophan. The D gene is left open where the match is weak. A row's size may be missing; if present it is once, few, many or a size class.

j_call | d_call | clone_size | v_call | cdr3_nt | cdr3_aa
TRBJ2-7 | - | - | TRBV27 | TGTGCCAGCAGTTTCCAGCCGGGACAATTGACCTACGAGCAGTACTTC | CASSFQPGQLTYEQYF
TRBJ1-2 | TRBD1 | - | TRBV19 | TGTGCCAGTAGTATCACCGGGACAGGGGCCGAAGGGGGCTACACCTTC | CASSITGTGAEGGYTF
TRBJ1-1 | - | - | TRBV4-3 | TGCGCCAGCAGCCGGGAGTGGCAAGTACAAGCTTTCTTT | CASSREWQVQAFF
TRBJ1-5 | - | - | TRBV27 | TGTGCCAGCAGTTTACGCAGGGGTAGCAATCAGCCCCAGCATTTT | CASSLRRGSNQPQHF
TRBJ2-2 | TRBD1 | - | TRBV10-1 | TGCGCCAGCAGTGAGCACGGACAGGGGAGGCCAAGCGACCAGAACACCGGGGAGCTGTTTTTT | CASSEHGQGRPSDQNTGELFF
TRBJ1-5 | - | - | TRBV2 | TGTGCCAGCAGAGCCGACAGATATAGCAATCAGCCCCAGCATTTT | CASRADRYSNQPQHF
TRBJ1-5 | TRBD1 | once | TRBV19 | TGTGCCAGTAACAGGGGGATTGGGGGCAATCAGCCCCAGCATTTT | CASNRGIGGNQPQHF
TRBJ2-2 | TRBD2 | - | TRBV5-1 | TGCGCCAGCAGCCTGGGACTAGCGGGAGTCTCCGGGGAGCTGTTTTTT | CASSLGLAGVSGELFF
TRBJ2-7 | - | - | TRBV6-5 | TGTGCCAGCAGTTACCAGGGCTACGAGCAGTACTTC | CASSYQGYEQYF
TRBJ1-5 | - | - | TRBV19 | TGTGCCAGTACAACCGGAGGGAGCCTTAGCAATCAGCCCCAGCATTTT | CASTTGGSLSNQPQHF
TRBJ2-3 | TRBD2 | once | TRBV2 | TGTGCCAGCAGGGGACCGGCCGGGACTAGCGGCACAGATACGCAGTATTTT | CASRGPAGTSGTDTQYF
TRBJ1-1 | - | - | TRBV7-9 | TGTGCCAGCAGCTCAAGACAGATGAACACTGAAGCTTTCTTT | CASSSRQMNTEAFF
TRBJ2-2 | TRBD1 | - | TRBV6-5 | TGTGCCAGCAGAGCCGGGACAGGGGGACCTCCGCTGTTTTTT | CASRAGTGGPPLFF
TRBJ2-7 | - | few | TRBV7-3 | TGTGCCAGCAGCTTAGGTATAGAACGAAAGCAGTACTTC | CASSLGIERKQYF
TRBJ1-3 | - | - | TRBV28 | TGTGCCAGCAGTTATCCAGGGCTCTCTGGAAACACCATATATTTT | CASSYPGLSGNTIYF
TRBJ2-4 | - | - | TRBV7-9 | TGTGCCAGCACCAAGGACACGCTGGGGGCCAAAAACATTCAGTACTTC | CASTKDTLGAKNIQYF
TRBJ1-1 | TRBD1 | - | TRBV19 | TGTGCCAGTAGTCTGGACAGGGGATGGAACACTGAAGCTTTCTTT | CASSLDRGWNTEAFF
TRBJ1-2 | - | - | TRBV7-9 | TGTGCCAGCAGATCATCCGCGGCTGATTATAGCTATGGCTACACCTTC | CASRSSAADYSYGYTF
TRBJ2-2 | - | - | TRBV5-4 | TGTGCCAGCAGCTTCAACCGAGGGGGTCCCGGGGAGCTGTTTTTT | CASSFNRGGPGELFF
TRBJ2-3 | - | - | TRBV5-6 | TGTGCCAGCAGCTTGTCCTCGTATCCGGAGACAGATACGCAGTATTTT | CASSLSSYPETDTQYF
TRBJ1-1 | - | - | TRBV5-5 | TGTGCCAGCAGCTTGGCCGCGGGAATAGGTACTGAAGCTTTCTTT | CASSLAAGIGTEAFF
TRBJ2-3 | - | once | TRBV6-4 | TGTGCCAGCAGTGACGGACGGGGAAGCACAGATACGCAGTATTTT | CASSDGRGSTDTQYF
TRBJ2-3 | TRBD1 | - | TRBV28 | TGTGCCAGCAGTACAGGGGGCACAGATACGCAGTATTTT | CASSTGGTDTQYF
TRBJ1-4 | - | many | TRBV28 | TGTGCCAGCAGCCTGGGGGCGCAATTGATTTACGCTAGGGTTTTT | CASSLGAQLIYARVF
TRBJ1-1 | - | - | TRBV12-3/TRBV12-4 | TGTGCCAGCAGTTTAGGTGAGATCACTGAAGCTTTCTTT | CASSLGEITEAFF
TRBJ2-1 | - | - | TRBV9 | TGTGCCAGCAGCCCAATCTCCAGGACAAACGACTACAATGAGCAGTTCTTC | CASSPISRTNDYNEQFF
TRBJ1-3 | TRBD1 | - | TRBV28 | TGTGCCAGCAGTTTCCCCTTCTCCGACAGGGTCGAAAACACCATATATTTT | CASSFPFSDRVENTIYF
TRBJ2-7 | - | - | TRBV5-4 | TGTGCCAGCAGCCTCCGACTGCTAAGGTCCACCCACGAGCAGTACTTC | CASSLRLLRSTHEQYF
TRBJ1-1 | - | - | TRBV6-2/TRBV6-3 | TGTGCCAGCAGTCACCCACAATCGGGAGCTTTCTTT | CASSHPQSGAFF
TRBJ1-2 | - | few | TRBV3-1/TRBV3-2 | TGTGCCAGCAGCCAAGAGGCCAGAACTACCTATGGCTACACCTTC | CASSQEARTTYGYTF
TRBJ1-3 | TRBD1 | once | TRBV2 | TGTGCCAGCAGCCTACAGGGGGCAGGGGACGATTTT | CASSLQGAGDDF
TRBJ1-2 | TRBD1 | few | TRBV2 | TGTGCCAGCAGGGCAGGGGGCACCTATGGCTACACCTTC | CASRAGGTYGYTF
TRBJ1-2 | - | few | TRBV5-4 | TGTGCCAGCAGCTTGAGTTCTCGGGGGGCGCTTGGCTACACCTTC | CASSLSSRGALGYTF
TRBJ1-2 | - | - | TRBV4-3 | TGCGCCAGCAGCCAAGTGACAGGACAAGCTAACTATGGCTACACCTTC | CASSQVTGQANYGYTF
TRBJ2-2 | TRBD2 | - | TRBV7-2 | TGTGCCAGCAGCTTTGCTAGCGGCCCGAACACCGGGGAGCTGTTTTTT | CASSFASGPNTGELFF
TRBJ2-5 | - | - | TRBV13 | TGTGCCAGCAGCCATACCCTACAGGGACAAGAGACCCAGTACTTC | CASSHTLQGQETQYF
TRBJ2-7 | - | - | TRBV28 | TGTGCCACCGGACAGAGCTCCTACGAGCAGTACTTC | CATGQSSYEQYF
TRBJ1-3 | TRBD1 | once | TRBV7-9 | TGTGCCAGCACCAACCGCGGGGGGACAGACTCTGGAAACACCATATATTTT | CASTNRGGTDSGNTIYF
TRBJ1-2 | TRBD1 | - | TRBV7-6 | TGTGCCAGCAGTCCCGGGACAGGGCGTGTGGATGGCTACACCTTC | CASSPGTGRVDGYTF
TRBJ1-6 | - | - | TRBV18 | TGTGCCAGCTCACTAAGGCGACAGGCCGGGCACCCTGCCGGCCTGGATAATTCACCCCTCCACTTT | CASSLRRQAGHPAGLDNSPLHF
TRBJ1-6 | TRBD1 | - | TRBV5-1 | TGCGCCAGCAGCGAGGGACAGGGGCTGACACCCCTCCACTTT | CASSEGQGLTPLHF
TRBJ2-7 | - | - | TRBV29-1 | TGCAGCGTTGGTGATAGAGAGCAGTACTTC | CSVGDREQYF
TRBJ1-2 | - | - | TRBV27 | TGTGCCAGCAGTGAGGACAGAATCGACGGCTACACCTTC | CASSEDRIDGYTF
TRBJ1-6 | - | once | TRBV5-4 | TGTGCCAGCAGCTTGGCAGGGGCGGAATCACCCCTCCACTTT | CASSLAGAESPLHF
TRBJ2-2 | TRBD1 | - | TRBV28 | TGTGCCAGCAGCAAACTCGGACAGGTTCGCACCGGGGAGCTGTTTTTT | CASSKLGQVRTGELFF
TRBJ1-2 | - | - | TRBV11-2 | TGTGCCAGCAGCCCAGACGGGGACTATGGCTACACCTTC | CASSPDGDYGYTF
TRBJ1-1 | TRBD1 | - | TRBV12-5 | TGTGCTAGTGGCCCAACACGGACAGGGATGGGTGAAGCTTTCTTT | CASGPTRTGMGEAFF
TRBJ1-1 | TRBD1 | once | TRBV18 | TGTGCCAGCTCACCCTCCCCGGGACAGTCGAACACTGAAGCTTTCTTT | CASSPSPGQSNTEAFF
TRBJ1-5 | - | once | TRBV7-2 | TGTGCCAGCAGCTTCACAAATCAGCCCCAGCATTTT | CASSFTNQPQHF
TRBJ1-3 | TRBD1 | - | TRBV23-1 | TGCGCCAGCAGCCCGATAAATCAGGGGGTCTCTGGAAACACCATATATTTT | CASSPINQGVSGNTIYF
TRBJ2-7 | - | once | TRBV5-6 | TGTGCCAGCAGCTCCCAGGGGTACCACGAGCAGTACTTC | CASSSQGYHEQYF
TRBJ1-2 | - | - | TRBV5-4 | TGTGCCAGCAGCTTGGAGGGGGTCGACGGCTACACCTTC | CASSLEGVDGYTF
TRBJ1-2 | TRBD1 | - | TRBV5-4 | TGTGCCAGCAGCTTGACAGGGGGAGGTGGCTACACCTTC | CASSLTGGGGYTF
TRBJ1-1 | - | - | TRBV4-3 | TGCGCCACCGGGGGGCTTGACGGCACTGAAGCTTTCTTT | CATGGLDGTEAFF
TRBJ1-6 | TRBD1 | - | TRBV5-4 | TGTGCCAGCAGCTTGGCCGGGACAGACTATAATTCACCCCTCCACTTT | CASSLAGTDYNSPLHF
TRBJ1-2 | - | - | TRBV5-5 | TGTGCCAGCAGCAATAGACCCGGACAGTTATTAAGTGGCTACACCTTC | CASSNRPGQLLSGYTF
TRBJ2-1 | - | - | TRBV2 | TGTGCCACCCCCCCCTCCGTGGGAGAGTTCTTC | CATPPSVGEFF